The 12 T cell receptor beta chains presented below share a single source sample, sequenced in a study of monozygotic twins with inflammatory bowel disease. TCRdb derives one entry per CDR3 protein from the 5' RACE reads, leaving out DNA. The sample totals about 210,000 distinct CDR3 sequences; its top ten clones hold roughly 1.5%. The sequenced sample consisted of blood. The source of these receptors is a human donor with ulcerative colitis or Crohn's disease, or a healthy co-twin of an affected twin (not recorded which).

The CDR3 spells CASSPLSYPNTGELFF. The rearrangement joins TRBV12-3 or TRBV12-4 to TRBJ2-2; TCRdb designates TRBD1, a call that cannot be tested without DNA. CDR3 length equals 16 residues.

V gene TRBV10-3 combines with J gene TRBJ2-7; the TCRdb D gene call, TRBD1, has no DNA to confirm it. CDR3 length: 15 residues. CDR1 and CDR2 from the germline V gene are ENHRY and SYGVKD. CDR3 protein: CAISESGQGIYEQYF.

The chain carries TRBV6-1 and TRBJ2-1. The germline CDR1 and CDR2 sequences are MNHNS and SASEGT. The CDR3 runs to 14 residues. CDR3 residues: CASSDVVSYNEQFF.

This chain's CDR3 is CASSGGTALGQYF. V and J are TRBV18 and TRBJ2-7; TCRdb proposes TRBD1, but this gene call is untestable without DNA. The CDR3 consists of 13 residues. Germline lookup yields CDR1 KGHSH and CDR2 LQKENI.

The genes are TRBV11-2 and TRBJ1-1; absent DNA, TCRdb's TRBD1 call cannot be checked. The CDR3 covers 13 residues. CDR1 and CDR2 (germline): SGHAT, FQNNGV. CDR3 region: CASSLGVRQGAFF.

This chain connects TRBV7-8 to TRBJ1-1; the D gene TCRdb calls, TRBD1, cannot be checked with no DNA. This CDR3 spans 15 amino acids. CDR1 SGHVS and CDR2 FQNEAQ come from the germline V gene. The CDR3 spells CASSAYTGANTEAFF.

The chain's CDR3 is CASSVPPGTQYF. V and J are TRBV18 and TRBJ2-3; lacking DNA, the TRBD1 call made by TCRdb goes unchecked. CDR3 length equals 12 residues. CDR1 KGHSH and CDR2 LQKENI come from the germline V gene.

The chain has TRBV7-9 and TRBJ2-3. The CDR3 loop spans 12 amino acids. Germline V lookup: CDR1 SEHNR, CDR2 FQNEAQ (reference sequence). This CDR3 reads CASKRPTDTQYF.

V gene TRBV11-2 combines with J gene TRBJ2-3. Germline values: CDR1 SGHAT, CDR2 FQNNGV. The length of the CDR3 is 14 residues. The CDR3 sequence: CASSLLVAGDTQYF.

V gene TRBV6-2 or TRBV6-3 combines with J gene TRBJ1-5; TCRdb designates TRBD1, a call that cannot be tested without DNA. Germline assignment: CDR1 MNHEY and CDR2 SVGEGT. The CDR3 is 12 residues long. The CDR3 loop reads CASRVGDQPQHF.

The chain links TRBV6-1 to TRBJ2-3; the TCRdb call, TRBD1, lacks DNA for checking. Germline V gene data show CDR1 as MNHNS and CDR2 as SASEGT. There are 14 residues in the CDR3. CDR3 sequence reads: CASSGYQGVNTQYF.

This chain uses TRBV7-9 with TRBJ2-5; lacking DNA, the TRBD2 call made by TCRdb goes unchecked. CDR1 and CDR2 (germline): SEHNR, FQNEAQ (reference sequence). CDR3 length: 16 amino acids. CDR3 protein: CASSPGGLASSETQYF.